Presented here are 7 T cell receptor beta chains from one specimen sequenced in a study of blood T cells in healthy people across ages. Then a second PCR, running roughly 6 to 12 cycles, was carried out with a sample-barcoded 5' primer and a J-beta primer mix. TCRdb reanalysed the 5' RACE reads using MiXCR and keeps one entry per CDR3 protein. Of around 600,000 distinct CDR3 sequences detected, around half appear once; the ten largest clones hold approximately 23%. Sequences were obtained from blood. The receptor set was obtained from a man at least 80 years old in good health.

The rearrangement links TRBV4-3 to TRBJ2-1, with TRBD2 matching 10 bases. V trimming: 0 bases; J trimming: 5 bases; junction bases outside the gene matches: 4. There are 16 residues in the CDR3. Per the germline V gene, CDR1 is LGHNA and CDR2 is YSLEER. The CDR3 bases are TGCGCCAGCAGCCAAGATCTACTAGCGGGGCACAATGAGCAGTTCTTC. Translated, it gives CASSQDLLAGHNEQFF.

On this clonotype itself: At one of its ends the junction is not consistent with the germline gene, which may arise from a read error. The chain joins TRBV6-2 or TRBV6-3 to TRBJ2-1; D perhaps matches TRBD2 (7 bases). CDR3 length equals 15 residues. CDR1 is MNHEY, CDR2 SVGEGT, per germline. As DNA, the CDR3 is TGTGCCAGCAATTACAAGCGGGACATAGACAATGAGCAGTTCTTC. It is translated as CASNYKRDIDNEQFF.

The gene calls are TRBV7-2 and TRBJ2-1; 10 bases are a match to TRBD2. The CDR3 loop spans 15 amino acids. The trim removed 1 base at V and 7 bases at J, leaving 4 bases unmatched. Germline V gene data show CDR1 as SGHTA and CDR2 as FQGNSA. CDR3 nucleotide sequence: TGTGCCAGCAGCTTAGAGGCTAGCGGGGGTAATGAGCAGTTCTTC. This encodes CASSLEASGGNEQFF.

This clonotype has more than one count but fewer than ten. The chain employs TRBV5-1 and TRBJ2-1; 10 positions match TRBD2. The CDR3 has 15 residues. V trimming: 3 bases; J trimming: 5 bases; junction bases outside the gene matches: 5. Per germline, CDR1 SGHRS and CDR2 YFSETQ. CDR3 sequence (DNA): TGCGCCAGCAGCTCAACTAGCGGGAACAACAATGAGCAGTTCTTC. Residues: CASSSTSGNNNEQFF.

This clonotype was observed a few times. The V gene is TRBV10-3, the J gene TRBJ2-5; possible D gene TRBD1, 6 bases. This CDR3 contains 12 residues. With 8 bases removed from V and 5 bases from J, the gap between germline ends came to 12 bases. Germline V lookup: CDR1 ENHRY, CDR2 SYGVKD. CDR3 bases: TGTGCCATCGCAGGGGTAGAGGAGACCCAGTACTTC. Protein sequence: CAIAGVEETQYF.

This clonotype appeared a few times. The chain employs TRBV7-2 and TRBJ2-5, with 7 bases lining up with TRBD1. The germline V gene encodes CDR1 SGHTA and CDR2 FQGNSA. The J segment lost 0 bases and the V segment lost 5 bases, leaving 9 bases of the junction unmatched. The CDR3 is 16 residues long. The DNA of the CDR3 is TGTGCCAGCAGCCGTGAGGGGGCGTTATACCAAGAGACCCAGTACTTC. Its protein is CASSREGALYQETQYF.

The chain links TRBV2 to TRBJ1-2; D remains ambiguous. The CDR3 has 14 amino acids. Deletions cut 3 bases from V and 3 bases from J, with 11 bases between. In germline, CDR1 is SNHLY, CDR2 FYNNEI. In nucleotides, the CDR3 is TGTGCCAGCAGTGAGTCCCGGCGGGACTATGGCTACACCTTC. Translating gives CASSESRRDYGYTF.